In this sample, the clone carrying this T cell receptor (beta chain) turned up many times. TCRdb re-called the PCR reads with MiXCR. The sample holds approximately 16,000 clones, roughly 12% seen once. Looked up from germline, CDR1 is SGDLS and CDR2 is YYNGEE. The CDR3 is 14 amino acids. Trimming took off 0 bases at V and 7 bases at J, with 11 bases between the two ends. This record belongs to a study of metastatic and nonmetastatic thyroid tumors. All patients were treatment-naive before thyroid surgery. The material sequenced was blood. The rearrangement joins TRBV9 to TRBJ2-1; D is possibly TRBD2 (6 bases). The sequence derives from a female donor with papillary thyroid cancer or a benign thyroid nodule (not recorded which). Some clones in this sample may be carry-over from other donors' samples. The CDR3 DNA reads TGTGCCAGCAGCGTAGACGGGGACTCTAATGAGCAGTTCTTC. It specifies CASSVDGDSNEQFF.